A selection of T cell receptor beta chains follows, all from one sample in a study of T-cell reconstitution after alpha-beta-depleted transplantation in children. TCRdb re-derived calls from the PCR reads in MiXCR, one entry per CDR3 protein. The sample lists 90,000 to 130,000 distinct CDR3 sequences, 5.5% to 6.5% occurring once. The material sequenced was PBMCs, mostly from graft donor cells, taken 360 days after TCRalphabeta/CD19-depleted stem cell transplant. These receptors were collected from a male patient aged 2-15 years who had a stem cell transplant for acute lymphoblastic leukemia, so the T cells may come from the graft donor. CDR3s include the opening cysteine and the closing phenylalanine or tryptophan. Not every row has a clone size; where given, it reads once, few, many or a size class.

j_call clone_size v_call cdr3_aa
TRBJ1-4 many TRBV20-1 CSANPQGATNEKLFF
TRBJ2-2 many TRBV7-6 CASSLNSAGELFF
TRBJ1-1 few TRBV5-6 CASSLDRRIEAFF
TRBJ2-3 many TRBV20-1 CSASRQRAGTDTQYF
TRBJ2-3 many TRBV7-9 CASSLAIRLSTDTQYF
TRBJ2-3 medium-sized TRBV30 CAWSRRTGRDTQYF
TRBJ2-1 NA TRBV19 CASSMGGRAYNEQFF
TRBJ2-3 NA TRBV5-1 CASSFWTSGGANPSTDTQYF
TRBJ2-3 many TRBV4-3 CASSQDSLTDRGQLTDTQYF
TRBJ1-6 NA TRBV9 CASSPVAGPSYNSPLHF
TRBJ2-7 NA TRBV4-2 CASSLGGRGGDEQYF
TRBJ1-1 many TRBV5-8 CASSLAGSAEAFF
TRBJ2-1 few TRBV27 CASRREGNEQFF
TRBJ2-7 NA TRBV20-1 CSARPLISYEQYF
TRBJ2-3 NA TRBV28 CASSLSGGLADSPSTDTQYF
TRBJ1-1 NA TRBV7-3 CASSLKGGEGTEAFF
TRBJ2-7 many TRBV28 CASSFPGGYEQYF
TRBJ1-2 few TRBV4-3 CASSQDLQGYGYTF
TRBJ2-7 many TRBV4-3 CASSQEGTGSYEQYF
TRBJ1-3 NA TRBV9 CASSVGDGNTIYF
TRBJ2-7 many TRBV4-2 CASSHLAGGPYEQYF
TRBJ2-7 NA TRBV7-8 CASSGDPQGTGDYYEQYF
TRBJ2-7 few TRBV4-1 CASSPRTGAYEQYF
TRBJ1-6 NA TRBV7-8 CASSISHSNSPLHF
TRBJ2-7 few TRBV28 CASTFGTGVGEQYF
TRBJ2-7 NA TRBV7-9 CASSPTGVPYEQYF
TRBJ2-7 few TRBV3-2 CASSLGSPSSYEQYF
TRBJ1-6 NA TRBV5-1 CASSLTGPSFIWSLHF
TRBJ2-2 many TRBV24-1 CATSDLRTGQGNTGELFF
TRBJ2-7 NA TRBV2 CASGERGSYEQYF
TRBJ2-7 NA TRBV28 CASSYGHNSYEQYF
TRBJ2-7 few TRAV2/TRAV17 CASGLAGGPITYEQYF
TRBJ1-5 NA TRBV11-2 CASSLDAQGRYSNQPQHF
TRBJ2-5 NA TRBV12-3/TRBV12-4 CASSLLWTVQETQYF
TRBJ2-3 many TRBV11-2 CASSPEIIDTQYF
TRBJ2-5 many TRBV2 CASSEARDTQETQYF
TRBJ2-7 many TRBV7-9 CASSPDGKNEQYF
TRBJ2-3 few TRBV3-1 CASSPRGSGSTDTQYF
TRBJ2-4 many TRBV12-3/TRBV12-4 CASSPRTAAKNIQYF
TRBJ2-2 many TRBV5-1 CASSFLGKLNTGELFF
TRBJ2-4 NA TRBV20-1 CSARVYRGDGNIQYF
TRBJ1-1 many TRBV3-1 CASSQAGEAFF